This TCR beta chain was recorded in a study of T cell changes during pregnancy in multiple sclerosis. Here immunoSEQ multiplex PCR was the method, and the copy in TCRdb shows in-frame clones only, minus some. Of some 100,000 clones in the sample, 92% were seen once. V gave up 11 bases and J gave up 2 bases, with 16 bases separating them. The CDR3 spans 13 residues. Per germline, CDR1 LNHDA and CDR2 SQIVND (reference sequence). This specimen was peripheral blood, taken after pregnancy. The receptor's source is a female donor with multiple sclerosis, enrolled in a pregnancy study. The rearrangement uses TRBV19 and TRBJ2-7, with D perhaps TRBD1 (6 bases). CDR3 protein: CAGQYRETYEQYF. For the CDR3, the DNA is TGTGCCGGACAATACAGGGAAACCTACGAGCAGTACTTC. Variable domain in full (rest from reference TRBV19 and TRBJ2-7): DGGITQSPKYLFRKEGQNVTLSCEQNLNHDAMYWYRQDPGQGLRLIYYSQIVNDFQKGDIAEGYSVSREKKESFPLTVTSAQKNPTAFYLCAGQYRETYEQYFGPGTRLTVT.